The 32 T cell receptor beta chains given below trace back to one sample, sequenced in a study of blood T cell repertoires in COVID-19. Data came from immunoSEQ multiplex PCR; TCRdb stores just in-frame clones and leaves some out. The table records about 250,000 clones, nearly 90% of them present only once. The sequencing sample was made of peripheral blood. Source of these receptors: a man aged 18 to 29 with active or convalescent COVID-19.

V usage is TRBV15 and J usage is TRBJ2-1; weak D call: TRBD1 (5 bases). The CDR3 has 17 amino acids. V shed 1 base and J shed 0 bases, with 13 bases lying between them. Germline assignment: CDR1 LNHNV and CDR2 YYDKDF (reference sequence). The CDR3 DNA sequence: TGTGCCACCAGCAGAGCTCTAAGACAGAGCTCCTACAATGAGCAGTTCTTC. Amino acid sequence: CATSRALRQSSYNEQFF.

The chain recombines TRBV27 with TRBJ1-1, with D perhaps TRBD1 (5 bases). Trimming left V 2 bases short and J 2 bases short, with 12 bases between. This CDR3 is built from 15 residues. In germline, CDR1 is MNHEY, CDR2 SMNVEV (reference sequence). CDR3 loop: CASSLRPGGNTEAFF. The DNA of the CDR3 is TGTGCCAGCAGTTTAAGGCCCGGGGGTAACACTGAAGCTTTCTTT.

The chain couples TRBV27 to TRBJ2-1; a weak D match, TRBD2 (5 bases). Germline V gene sequence: CDR1 MNHEY, CDR2 SMNVEV (reference sequence). There are 15 residues in the CDR3. The V end was cut by 6 bases, the J end by 8 bases, with 20 bases between. The CDR3 DNA sequence: TGTGCCAGCAGCCCCTTGGAAGTCGGGGTGCATGAGCAGTTCTTC. Protein product: CASSPLEVGVHEQFF.

The chain recombines TRBV19 with TRBJ2-1; 15 nucleotides align to TRBD2. V dropped 1 base and J dropped 10; count of bases not matched to a gene: 2. Germline assignment: CDR1 LNHDA and CDR2 SQIVND (reference sequence). The CDR3 consists of 15 residues. The CDR3 DNA sequence: TGTGCCAGTAGTATAGTGGGACTAGCGGGAGGAGAGCAGTTCTTC. It encodes CASSIVGLAGGEQFF.

In regard to this clone: Mismatch with germline at one junction end may stem from a read error. This chain links TRBV2 with TRBJ2-1, with TRBD1 matching over 9 bases. CDR1 and CDR2 from the germline V gene are SNHLY and FYNNEI. The CDR3 runs 15 residues. CDR3 DNA: TGTGCCAGCGAACTAGGACAGGGGATCTACAGTGAGCAGTTCTTC. This translates into CASELGQGIYSEQFF.

This chain links TRBV28 with TRBJ1-1, with D unresolved. This CDR3 has 13 residues. CDR1 is MDHEN, CDR2 SYDVKM, per germline. V was pared by 5 bases and J by 5 bases, with 12 bases between. The CDR3 here is CASSTSSRTEAFF. In nucleotides, the CDR3 is TGTGCCAGCAGTACCTCATCGAGGACTGAAGCTTTCTTT.

J is TRBJ2-2 and V is TRBV15; a possible D gene is TRBD2 (5 bases). Trimming took 7 bases from V and 3 from J, leaving 15 bases between them. The CDR3 sequence is 15 residues long. CDR1 and CDR2 (germline): LNHNV, YYDKDF (reference sequence). CDR3 residues: CATTPGGRDTGELFF. CDR3 nucleotides: TGTGCCACCACCCCTGGAGGAAGAGACACCGGGGAGCTGTTTTTT.

DNA of the CDR3: TGTGCCAGCAGCCAGGGACTAGCGGGGTACGGTGAGCAGTTCTTC. Translated: CASSQGLAGYGEQFF. The chain couples TRBV14 to TRBJ2-1, with TRBD2 matching over 13 bases. The J segment lost 9 bases and the V segment lost 3 bases, leaving 5 bases of the junction unmatched. Germline V lookup: CDR1 SGHDN, CDR2 FVKESK. The CDR3 covers 15 residues.

This chain uses TRBV30 with TRBJ1-6; TRBD1 agrees at 8 bases. Germline CDR1 and CDR2: GTSNPN and SVGIG (reference sequence). J gave up 7 bases and V 4 bases, and 3 bases lay outside the gene matches. The CDR3 is made up of 13 amino acids. CDR3 bases: TGTGCCTGGAACAGGGGGGAGAATTCACCCCTCCACTTT. Translating gives CAWNRGENSPLHF.

This clone was observed a single time. The J gene is TRBJ2-7, the V gene TRBV19, with TRBD1 identical over 9 bases. Per the germline V gene, CDR1 is LNHDA and CDR2 is SQIVND (reference sequence). V lost 2 bases to trimming and J lost 2 bases; unmatched junction nucleotides: 16. This CDR3 contains 19 residues. CDR3 DNA sequence: TGTGCCAGTAGTATAACCAGGCCCCGCGGACAGGGGAGAACCTACGAGCAGTACTTC. Encoded protein: CASSITRPRGQGRTYEQYF.

Only a few counts were recorded for this clone. The chain links TRBV18 to TRBJ1-2, with D possibly matching TRBD1 (6 bases). The germline V gene encodes CDR1 KGHSH and CDR2 LQKENI. The CDR3 loop spans 16 amino acids. V shed 3 bases and J shed 2 bases, with 16 bases lying between them. CDR3 residues: CASSPGVQGINYGYTF. The DNA for the CDR3 is TGTGCCAGCTCACCTGGGGTGCAGGGGATCAACTATGGCTACACCTTC.

This chain uses TRBV27 with TRBJ1-2, with TRBD1 matching over 10 bases. V trimming: 7 bases; J trimming: 4 bases; junction bases outside the gene matches: 9. Germline V gene data show CDR1 as MNHEY and CDR2 as SMNVEV (reference sequence). The CDR3 sequence is 15 residues long. This CDR3 reads CASKTGGPGSYGYTF. The CDR3 bases are TGTGCCAGCAAGACAGGGGGCCCGGGGTCCTATGGCTACACCTTC.

This rearrangement joins TRBV13 to TRBJ1-2; TRBD1 agrees at 10 bases. The CDR3 contains 13 residues. From germline, CDR1 is PRHDT and CDR2 FYEKMQ (reference sequence). J gave up 8 bases and V 1 base, and 1 base lay outside the gene matches. The CDR3 reads CASSLVTGGGYTF. For the CDR3, the DNA is TGTGCCAGCAGCTTAGTGACAGGGGGCGGCTACACCTTC.

V gene TRBV6-2 or TRBV6-3 combines with J gene TRBJ1-2; D may be TRBD1 (5 bases). Germline values: CDR1 MNHEY, CDR2 SVGEGT. The V end lost 4 bases, the J end lost 6 bases, and 9 bases lay between the germline ends. CDR3 size: 12 residues. The CDR3 is CASSWGTDGYTF. The CDR3 nucleotides are TGTGCCAGCAGTTGGGGCACTGATGGCTACACCTTC.

The V and J genes are TRBV4-3 and TRBJ1-2; 10 bases align to TRBD1. There are 18 residues in the CDR3. V shed 1 base and J 5 bases; nucleotides not matched to a gene: 13. Per germline, CDR1 LGHNA and CDR2 YSLEER. The CDR3: CASSQGRQGAISLYGYTF. CDR3 bases: TGCGCCAGCAGCCAAGGACGACAGGGGGCCATCTCATTATATGGCTACACCTTC.

The chain joins TRBV28 to TRBJ2-1, with TRBD2 matching over 8 bases. V shed 3 bases, J shed 15 bases, and the junction held 13 bases outside the gene matches. CDR1 and CDR2 from the germline V gene are MDHEN and SYDVKM. This CDR3 is built from 14 residues. The CDR3 nucleotides are TGTGCCAGCAGTTTTAGCGGGGAGGGGGTGAGTCCGTTCTTC. This gives the protein CASSFSGEGVSPFF.

V gene TRBV3-1 (or the pseudogene TRBV3-2) combines with J gene TRBJ1-1, with D uncertain. CDR1 LGHDT and CDR2 YNNKEL come from the germline V gene (reference sequence). V was cut by 1 base and J by 0 bases, with 9 bases left in between. The CDR3 runs to 15 residues. CDR3 DNA: TGTGCCAGCAGCCAAGTTCGGGTGGTGAACACTGAAGCTTTCTTT. It translates to CASSQVRVVNTEAFF.

The chain couples TRBV4-3 to TRBJ2-7; 12 nucleotides align to TRBD2. Germline V gives CDR1 LGHNA, CDR2 YSLEER. V dropped 3 bases and J dropped 3; count of bases not matched to a gene: 6. The CDR3 consists of 16 residues. CDR3 sequence: CASSQGLAGTRYEQYF. The CDR3 DNA sequence: TGCGCCAGCAGCCAGGGACTAGCGGGTACGCGCTACGAGCAGTACTTC.

The J gene is TRBJ1-1, the V gene TRBV2; 7 bases fit TRBD1. V trimming: 6 bases; J trimming: 6 bases; junction bases outside the gene matches: 7. CDR1 SNHLY and CDR2 FYNNEI come from the germline V gene. There are 13 residues in the CDR3. The DNA for the CDR3 is TGTGCCAGCAGCTCTGACAGGGTCCCTGAAGCTTTCTTT. It is translated as CASSSDRVPEAFF.

This sequence joins TRBV11-2 and TRBJ1-3; D is unresolved. The CDR3 totals 20 residues. Trimming removed 0 bases from V and 2 bases from J, with 23 bases in between. CDR1 and CDR2 from the germline V gene are SGHAT and FQNNGV. The CDR3 loop is CASSLDLFGFTSSPGNTIYF. The CDR3 DNA reads as TGTGCCAGCAGCTTAGATCTATTCGGCTTCACCTCTAGCCCTGGAAACACCATATATTTT.

There are a few counts of this clone. This chain joins TRBV15 and TRBJ1-2; 8 nucleotides match TRBD1. CDR1 is LNHNV, CDR2 YYDKDF, per germline (reference sequence). CDR3 size: 13 residues. Trimming removed 3 bases from V and 6 bases from J; junction bases left unmatched: 3. CDR3 sequence: CATSRTGEDGYTF. CDR3 DNA: TGTGCCACCAGCAGGACAGGGGAAGATGGCTACACCTTC.

This clone was recorded a few times. The V gene is TRBV9, the J gene TRBJ1-3; maybe TRBD1 (5 bases). Trimming cost V 3 bases and J 1 base, with 8 bases left between them. The CDR3 consists of 14 residues. The germline gives CDR1 SGDLS, CDR2 YYNGEE. The CDR3 sequence: CASSGGASGNTIYF. The CDR3 bases are TGTGCCAGCAGCGGTGGGGCATCTGGAAACACCATATATTTT.

The chain has TRBV27 and TRBJ1-3; 9 positions agree with TRBD1. The CDR3 length is 17 residues. The V and J ends lost 2 bases and 3 bases, in that order; junction bases with no gene match: 8. Germline CDR1 reads MNHEY; CDR2 reads SMNVEV (reference sequence). This CDR3 is CASSLRRDRVGGNTIYF. CDR3 coding DNA: TGTGCCAGCAGTTTAAGAAGGGACAGGGTGGGTGGAAACACCATATATTTT.

The V and J genes are TRBV30 and TRBJ1-2, with D uncertain. Trimming removed 1 base from V and 5 bases from J, with 11 bases in between. The CDR3 runs 13 residues. CDR1 is GTSNPN, CDR2 SVGIG, per germline (reference sequence). The DNA of the CDR3 is TGTGCCTGGAGTGGGCAGATGTTTTATGGCTACACCTTC. Translation gives CAWSGQMFYGYTF.

The genes are TRBV6-5 and TRBJ2-7, with a weak D call TRBD1 (5 bases). Germline CDR1 MNHEY, CDR2 SVGAGI. The CDR3 sequence is 15 residues long. V was shortened by 6 bases and J by 0 bases, with 15 bases between the two germline ends. CDR3 in DNA: TGTGCCAGCAGGGGGATTAGAACAGGCTCCTACGAGCAGTACTTC. As protein: CASRGIRTGSYEQYF.

The chain employs TRBV28 and TRBJ1-3; no clear D gene. V was shortened by 9 bases and J by 0 bases, with 15 bases between the two germline ends. Germline V gene lookup returns CDR1 MDHEN and CDR2 SYDVKM. This CDR3 region has 15 residues. CDR3 amino acids: CASLRPGISGNTIYF. CDR3 nucleotide sequence: TGTGCCAGTCTCCGCCCCGGGATCTCTGGAAACACCATATATTTT.

This sequence joins TRBV12-3 or TRBV12-4 and TRBJ1-2; no definite D call. The CDR3 loop spans 12 amino acids. Trimming removed 3 bases at V and 3 bases at J, with 5 bases between. CDR3 in amino acids: CASSFQYYGYTF. The CDR3 DNA follows: TGTGCCAGCAGTTTTCAGTACTATGGCTACACCTTC.

This clone was picked up one time. Additional DNA sequences in this sample encode the identical CDR3. The chain combines TRBV30 with TRBJ2-3; D not resolved. The length of the CDR3 is 15 residues. V lost 0 bases and J lost 0, with 10 bases in between. Germline CDR1 reads GTSNPN; CDR2 reads SVGIG (reference sequence). The CDR3 protein is CAWSVSQRSTDTQYF. CDR3 DNA: TGTGCCTGGAGTGTAAGCCAGCGAAGCACAGATACGCAGTATTTT.

The chain employs TRBV7-7 and TRBJ2-1; TRBD1 aligns across 8 bases. The CDR3 has 13 residues. V was clipped by 5 bases and J by 5 bases; unmatched bases: 2. Germline V gives CDR1 SSHAT, CDR2 FNYEAQ (reference sequence). CDR3 residues: CASSPGQDNEQFF. The DNA of the CDR3 is TGTGCCAGCAGCCCGGGACAGGACAATGAGCAGTTCTTC. The whole variable domain, filled in from reference TRBV7-7 and TRBJ2-1, reads GAGVSQSPRYKVTKRGQDVTLRCDPISSHATLYWYQQALGQGPEFLTYFNYEAQPDKSGLPSDRFSAERPEGSISTLTIQRTEQRDSAMYRCASSPGQDNEQFFGPGTRLTVL.

The chain employs TRBV10-3 and TRBJ2-2; D uncertain. The germline gives CDR1 ENHRY, CDR2 SYGVKD. This CDR3 comprises 12 residues. Between the trimmed V and J ends, which lost 7 bases and 3 bases, there was a span of 6 bases. CDR3 bases: TGTGCCATCACGTCGGACACCGGGGAGCTGTTTTTT. Translating gives CAITSDTGELFF.

This sequence joins TRBV7-2 and TRBJ1-1; unclear D gene. The CDR3 runs to 14 residues. Trimming cost V 1 base and J 1 base, with 7 bases left between them. Germline V gives CDR1 SGHTA, CDR2 FQGNSA. CDR3 in amino acids: CASSLGRKNTEAFF. The DNA for the CDR3 is TGTGCCAGCAGCTTAGGCAGAAAGAACACTGAAGCTTTCTTT.

The gene calls are TRBV5-1 and TRBJ2-1; D possibly corresponds to TRBD2 (6 bases). V lost 3 bases, J lost 3 bases, and 7 bases lay in between. Looked up from germline, CDR1 is SGHRS and CDR2 is YFSETQ. This CDR3 is 13 amino acids long. Here the CDR3 DNA reads TGCGCCAGCAGCTCCGGGAGCTACAATGAGCAGTTCTTC. This sequence encodes CASSSGSYNEQFF.